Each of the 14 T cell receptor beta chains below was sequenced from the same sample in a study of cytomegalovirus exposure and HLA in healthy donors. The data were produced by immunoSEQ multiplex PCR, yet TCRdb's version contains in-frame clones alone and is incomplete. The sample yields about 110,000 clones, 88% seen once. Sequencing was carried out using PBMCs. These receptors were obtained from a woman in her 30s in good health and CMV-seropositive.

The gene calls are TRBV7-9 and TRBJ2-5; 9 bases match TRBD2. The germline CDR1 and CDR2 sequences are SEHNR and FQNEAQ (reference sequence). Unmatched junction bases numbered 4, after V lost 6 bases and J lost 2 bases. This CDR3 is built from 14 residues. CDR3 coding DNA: TGTGCCAGCAGTCTAGCGGGGATGCAAGAGACCCAGTACTTC. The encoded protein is CASSLAGMQETQYF.

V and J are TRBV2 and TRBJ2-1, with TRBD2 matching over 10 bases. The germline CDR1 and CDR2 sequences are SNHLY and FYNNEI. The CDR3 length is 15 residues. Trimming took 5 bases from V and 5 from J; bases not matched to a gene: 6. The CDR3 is CASSLLAGVHNEQFF. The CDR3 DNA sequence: TGTGCCAGCAGTCTTCTAGCGGGAGTCCACAATGAGCAGTTCTTC.

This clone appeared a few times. The CDR3 nucleotides are TGTGCCAGCAGCTTAGCCATGAATTCACCCCTCCACTTT. Translated: CASSLAMNSPLHF. J is TRBJ1-6 and V is TRBV7-9; D uncertain. CDR1 and CDR2 from the germline V gene are SEHNR and FQNEAQ (reference sequence). Trimming cost V 0 bases and J 7 bases, with 4 bases left between them. CDR3 length equals 13 residues.

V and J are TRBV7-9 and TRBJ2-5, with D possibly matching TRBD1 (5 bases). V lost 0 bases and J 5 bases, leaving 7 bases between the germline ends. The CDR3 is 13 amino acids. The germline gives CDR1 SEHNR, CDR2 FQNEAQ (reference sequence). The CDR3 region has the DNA TGTGCCAGCAGCTTAGCAGGGGTCGAGACCCAGTACTTC. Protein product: CASSLAGVETQYF. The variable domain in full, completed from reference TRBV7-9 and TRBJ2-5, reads DTGVSQNPRHKITKRGQNVTFRCDPISEHNRLYWYRQTLGQGPEFLTYFQNEAQLEKSRLLSDRFSAERPKGSFSTLEIQRTEQGDSAMYLCASSLAGVETQYFGPGTRLLVL.

DNA of the CDR3: TGTGCCAGCAGTTTAATGGGACTAACCTTAGGCGAGCAGTACTTC. Protein product: CASSLMGLTLGEQYF. The chain has TRBV28 and TRBJ2-7; 7 nucleotides match TRBD2. Germline assignment: CDR1 MDHEN and CDR2 SYDVKM. This CDR3 region has 15 residues. Trimming cost V 2 bases and J 6 bases; bases outside gene matches: 10.

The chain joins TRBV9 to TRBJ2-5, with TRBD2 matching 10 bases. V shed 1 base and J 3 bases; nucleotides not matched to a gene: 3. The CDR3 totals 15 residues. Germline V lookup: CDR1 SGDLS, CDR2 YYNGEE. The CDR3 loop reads CASSVLSGRKETQYF. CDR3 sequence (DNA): TGTGCCAGCAGCGTACTTAGCGGGAGGAAAGAGACCCAGTACTTC.

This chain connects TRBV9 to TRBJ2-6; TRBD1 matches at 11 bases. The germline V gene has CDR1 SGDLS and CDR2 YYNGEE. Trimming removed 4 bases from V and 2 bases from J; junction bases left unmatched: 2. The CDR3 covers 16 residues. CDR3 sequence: CASSLDRGPGANVLTF. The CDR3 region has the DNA TGTGCCAGCAGCTTGGACAGGGGGCCTGGGGCCAACGTCCTGACTTTC.

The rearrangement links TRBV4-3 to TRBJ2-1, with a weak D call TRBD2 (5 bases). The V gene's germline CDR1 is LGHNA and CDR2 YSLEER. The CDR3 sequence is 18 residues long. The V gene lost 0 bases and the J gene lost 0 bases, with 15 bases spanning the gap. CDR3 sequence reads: CASSQDPRGTSSYNEQFF. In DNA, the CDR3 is TGCGCCAGCAGCCAAGATCCCCGGGGAACGAGCTCCTACAATGAGCAGTTCTTC.

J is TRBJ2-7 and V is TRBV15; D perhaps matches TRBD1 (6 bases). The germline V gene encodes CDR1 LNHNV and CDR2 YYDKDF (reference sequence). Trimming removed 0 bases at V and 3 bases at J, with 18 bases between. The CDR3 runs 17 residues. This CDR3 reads CATSRDDKGHQSYEQYF. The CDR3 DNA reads TGTGCCACCAGCAGAGATGATAAGGGACACCAAAGCTACGAGCAGTACTTC.

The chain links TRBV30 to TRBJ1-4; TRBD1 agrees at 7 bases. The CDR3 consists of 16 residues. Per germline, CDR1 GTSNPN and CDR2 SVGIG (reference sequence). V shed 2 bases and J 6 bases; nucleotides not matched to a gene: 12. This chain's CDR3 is CAWSIGTVRGYEKLFF. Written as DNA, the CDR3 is TGTGCCTGGAGTATCGGGACAGTCCGTGGGTATGAAAAACTGTTTTTT.

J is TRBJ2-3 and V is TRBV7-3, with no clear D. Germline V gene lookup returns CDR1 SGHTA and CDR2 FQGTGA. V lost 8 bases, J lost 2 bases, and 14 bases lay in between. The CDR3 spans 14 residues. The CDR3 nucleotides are TGTGCCAGCTCAGAAACCGCCCACACAGATACGCAGTATTTT. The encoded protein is CASSETAHTDTQYF.

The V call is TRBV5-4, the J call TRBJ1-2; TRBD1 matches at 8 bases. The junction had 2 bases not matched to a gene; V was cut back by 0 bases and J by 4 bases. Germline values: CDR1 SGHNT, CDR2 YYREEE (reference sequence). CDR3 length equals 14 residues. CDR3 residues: CASSLAGGSYGYTF. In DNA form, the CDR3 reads TGTGCCAGCAGCTTGGCAGGGGGCAGCTATGGCTACACCTTC.

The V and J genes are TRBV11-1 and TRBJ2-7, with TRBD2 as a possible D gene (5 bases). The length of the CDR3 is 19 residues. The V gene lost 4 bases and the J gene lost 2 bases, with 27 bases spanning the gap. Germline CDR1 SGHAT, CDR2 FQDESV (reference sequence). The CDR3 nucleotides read TGTGCCAGCAGCTCCTTAGCGAGCTTCATCCCCCCTTCGACCTACGAGCAGTACTTC. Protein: CASSSLASFIPPSTYEQYF.

CDR3 region: CASSAHAGVSDTQYF. The DNA for the CDR3 is TGTGCCAGCAGCGCCCATGCGGGAGTCTCAGATACGCAGTATTTT. V usage is TRBV21-1 and J usage is TRBJ2-3; the table gives TRBD2 as D, unverified against the DNA. TRBV21-1 is noted as a pseudogene. The CDR3 is made up of 15 amino acids.